A single sample is the source of the 25 T cell receptor beta chains below, sequenced in a study of cytomegalovirus exposure and HLA in healthy donors (dated by TCRdb to the late 2010s). The library was obtained by the immunoSEQ multiplex PCR assay. A mixture of 60 forward primers for TCR Vbeta segments and 13 reverse primers for TCR Jbeta segments was used in the multiplex PCR. TCRdb limited this immuneACCESS table to in-frame rearrangements with V and J called. A share of clones is missing; checked studies link under half to unresolved V genes, and the rest is unexplained. In this sample the table shows some 140,000 clones, about four fifths of which occur a single time. The ten largest make up about 8.3% of the sample. The specimen was PBMCs. The source of these receptors is a man under 40 in good health and CMV-seropositive.

The genes are TRBV10-3 and TRBJ2-1, with 9 bases fitting TRBD1. CDR1 ENHRY and CDR2 SYGVKD come from the germline V gene. J lost 2 bases, V lost 2 bases, and 4 bases had no gene match. The CDR3 covers 16 residues. The CDR3 nucleotides are TGTGCCATCAGTGAGCCCGGGACAGGGCCCTACAATGAGCAGTTCTTC. Translating it yields CAISEPGTGPYNEQFF.

J is TRBJ1-5 and V is TRBV27; 11 nucleotides align to TRBD1. Trimming cost V 0 bases and J 6 bases; bases outside gene matches: 1. The CDR3 is 15 amino acids. Germline CDR1 and CDR2: MNHEY and SMNVEV (reference sequence). In DNA, the CDR3 is TGTGCCAGCAGTTTATCTGGGACAGGGGGTCAGCCCCAGCATTTT. It specifies CASSLSGTGGQPQHF.

The chain combines TRBV4-2 with TRBJ2-1; D gene ambiguous. CDR1 is LGHNA and CDR2 is YNFKEQ in the germline V gene. The CDR3 has 17 residues. Trimming took 0 bases from V and 0 from J, leaving 12 bases between them. The CDR3 DNA reads TGTGCCAGCAGCCAAGATAGCATGGCTAGCTCCTACAATGAGCAGTTCTTC. It is translated as CASSQDSMASSYNEQFF.

This clone was counted a few times. The J gene is TRBJ2-1, the V gene TRBV7-9, with a weak D call TRBD2 (5 bases). Germline V lookup: CDR1 SEHNR, CDR2 FQNEAQ (reference sequence). Trimming left V 0 bases short and J 3 bases short, with 6 bases between. This CDR3 region has 14 residues. The CDR3 loop reads CASSLAGDYNEQFF. The CDR3 bases are TGTGCCAGCAGCTTAGCCGGGGACTACAATGAGCAGTTCTTC. The full variable domain, with the rest looked up from reference TRBV7-9 and TRBJ2-1, is DTGVSQNPRHKITKRGQNVTFRCDPISEHNRLYWYRQTLGQGPEFLTYFQNEAQLEKSRLLSDRFSAERPKGSFSTLEIQRTEQGDSAMYLCASSLAGDYNEQFFGPGTRLTVL.

The chain has TRBV29-1 and TRBJ1-2; perhaps TRBD1 as D (6 bases). The germline CDR1 and CDR2 sequences are SQVTM and ANQGSEA. This CDR3 spans 14 amino acids. Deletions cut 5 bases from V and 6 bases from J, with 19 bases between. The CDR3 nucleotides read TGCAGCGTTCAAGGGGGACTCCTGCCCCATGGCTACACCTTC. Translation: CSVQGGLLPHGYTF.

In the case of this clone: The sample has other DNA sequences that encode this CDR3 too. This chain joins TRBV19 and TRBJ2-5, with D hard to call. The germline gives CDR1 LNHDA, CDR2 SQIVND (reference sequence). Trimming stripped 3 bases from V and 5 bases from J, with 4 bases between. This CDR3 is 11 amino acids long. CDR3 nucleotides: TGTGCCAGTAGTATTCGGGAGACCCAGTACTTC. As protein: CASSIRETQYF.

The chain carries TRBV16 and TRBJ1-5; tentatively, D is TRBD1 (6 bases). The V end lost 1 base, the J end lost 7 bases, and 17 bases lay between the germline ends. In germline, CDR1 is KGHSY, CDR2 FQNENV. CDR3 length: 16 amino acids. As DNA, the CDR3 is TGTGCCAGCAGCCAATTGATCCGACAGGAGCGGCAGCCCCAGCATTTT. Translating gives CASSQLIRQERQPQHF.

The chain recombines TRBV5-1 with TRBJ2-7; 9 bases line up with TRBD1. CDR3 length: 14 amino acids. Trimming at V came to 5 bases and at J to 6 bases, leaving 9 bases not matched to a gene. Germline V gene data show CDR1 as SGHRS and CDR2 as YFSETQ. In DNA form, the CDR3 reads TGCGCCAGCAGTCCCGGGACAGGGTCATTCGAGCAGTACTTC. Translated: CASSPGTGSFEQYF.

The chain uses TRBV4-3 and TRBJ1-2; a weak D match, TRBD1 (5 bases). Germline loops: CDR1 LGHNA, CDR2 YSLEER. Trimming took off 1 base at V and 1 base at J, with 16 bases between the two ends. The CDR3 has 17 amino acids. The CDR3 spells CASSQGVAGQGNYGYTF. DNA for the CDR3: TGCGCCAGCAGCCAAGGAGTCGCCGGGCAGGGTAACTATGGCTACACCTTC.

Comments on this clone: A read error may account for a junction end that differs from germline. The chain is built from TRBV30 and TRBJ2-1; TRBD2 aligns across 8 bases. Germline V CDR1 and CDR2: GTSNPN, SVGIG (reference sequence). This CDR3 region has 16 residues. The CDR3 is CVWSVLAELHGNEQFF. The CDR3 coding sequence is TGTGTCTGGAGTGTACTAGCGGAGCTACATGGGAATGAGCAGTTCTTC.

CDR3 bases: TGTGCCAGCAGCTTTGACAGGGCTTCCTACAATGAGCAGTTCTTC. It codes for CASSFDRASYNEQFF. The J gene is TRBJ2-1, the V gene TRBV7-9, with 7 bases lining up with TRBD1. Per germline, CDR1 SEHNR and CDR2 FQNEAQ (reference sequence). CDR3 size: 15 residues. After removal of 3 bases from V and 1 base from J, the junction contained 3 bases not matched to a gene.

The J gene is TRBJ2-7, the V gene TRBV11-2, with 9 bases lining up with TRBD1. This CDR3 is built from 15 residues. V lost 1 base to trimming and J lost 2 bases; unmatched junction nucleotides: 3. Germline V gene sequence: CDR1 SGHAT, CDR2 FQNNGV. The CDR3: CASSLVRTGAYEQYF. The CDR3 DNA reads as TGTGCCAGCAGCTTAGTAAGGACAGGGGCCTACGAGCAGTACTTC. Filled out from reference TRBV11-2 and TRBJ2-7, the complete variable domain reads EAGVAQSPRYKIIEKRQSVAFWCNPISGHATLYWYQQILGQGPKLLIQFQNNGVVDDSQLPKDRFSAERLKGVDSTLKIQPAKLEDSAVYLCASSLVRTGAYEQYFGPGTRLTVT.

The chain uses TRBV19 and TRBJ1-3; tentatively, D is TRBD1 (6 bases). With 5 bases removed from V and 0 bases from J, the gap between germline ends came to 14 bases. This CDR3 is built from 16 residues. Germline lookup yields CDR1 LNHDA and CDR2 SQIVND (reference sequence). Here the CDR3 DNA reads TGTGCCAGTAGTTCCCTTCGGGACAACTCTGGAAACACCATATATTTT. Translating it yields CASSSLRDNSGNTIYF.

This chain joins TRBV30 and TRBJ2-5, with 8 bases lining up with TRBD2. The CDR3 covers 14 residues. V lost 2 bases to trimming and J lost 6 bases; unmatched junction nucleotides: 8. Per the germline V gene, CDR1 is GTSNPN and CDR2 is SVGIG (reference sequence). This chain's CDR3 is CAWSPLAGRQTQYF. The CDR3 region has the DNA TGTGCCTGGAGTCCCCTAGCGGGTAGGCAGACCCAGTACTTC.

In nucleotides, the CDR3 is TGCGCCAGCAGCCAAACGGGACTAGCGGGGGACAGCTCCTACAATGAGCAGTTCTTC. Translated: CASSQTGLAGDSSYNEQFF. The rearrangement links TRBV4-1 to TRBJ2-1; 14 nucleotides agree with TRBD2. Germline assignment: CDR1 MGHRA and CDR2 YSYEKL. After removal of 2 bases from V and 0 bases from J, the junction contained 6 bases not matched to a gene. This CDR3 contains 19 residues.

The rearrangement joins TRBV27 to TRBJ2-5, with TRBD1 matching 12 bases. V dropped 7 bases and J dropped 7; count of bases not matched to a gene: 13. Germline lookup yields CDR1 MNHEY and CDR2 SMNVEV (reference sequence). The CDR3 loop spans 16 amino acids. The CDR3 DNA sequence: TGTGCCAGCAAGTTCACCGGGACAGGGGGCTCGGGGACCCAGTACTTC. Amino acids: CASKFTGTGGSGTQYF.

The chain combines TRBV19 with TRBJ1-1, with D maybe TRBD1 (5 bases). The CDR3 totals 16 residues. Germline-derived CDR1 and CDR2 are LNHDA and SQIVND (reference sequence). V was cut by 3 bases and J by 0 bases, with 14 bases left in between. The CDR3 region is CASSIVQAGMNTEAFF. The CDR3 DNA follows: TGTGCCAGTAGTATCGTACAGGCTGGGATGAACACTGAAGCTTTCTTT.

As regards this clone: One end of the junction fails to match germline, which may point to a read error. This chain joins TRBV9 and TRBJ2-6; 7 positions match TRBD2. The CDR3 is 13 amino acids. Germline V lookup: CDR1 SGDLS, CDR2 YYNGEE. CDR3 in amino acids: CASSFQARGEAIF. CDR3 coding DNA: TGTGCCAGCAGCTTCCAGGCCCGGGGGGAGGCTATTTTC.

The chain uses TRBV7-2 and TRBJ1-1; D unresolved. V lost 5 bases, J lost 1 base, and 11 bases lay in between. The CDR3 length is 14 residues. Germline V lookup: CDR1 SGHTA, CDR2 FQGNSA. CDR3 loop: CASSPTRENTEAFF. CDR3 DNA sequence: TGTGCCAGCAGCCCGACCCGGGAGAACACTGAAGCTTTCTTT. Using reference TRBV7-2 and TRBJ1-1 for the parts outside the CDR3, the full variable domain is GAGVSQSPSNKVTEKGKDVELRCDPISGHTALYWYRQSLGQGLEFLIYFQGNSAPDKSGLPSDRFSAERTGGSVSTLTIQRTQQEDSAVYLCASSPTRENTEAFFGQGTRLTVV.

The chain carries TRBV18 and TRBJ2-7; possible D gene TRBD1, 7 bases. Germline V gives CDR1 KGHSH, CDR2 LQKENI. V was pared by 0 bases and J by 2 bases, with 14 bases between. This CDR3 spans 16 amino acids. The CDR3 loop is CASSPPGRGATYEQYF. Here the CDR3 DNA reads TGTGCCAGCTCACCACCGGGCAGGGGGGCAACCTACGAGCAGTACTTC.

The chain employs TRBV18 and TRBJ1-5; D ambiguous. The length of the CDR3 is 18 residues. Germline assignment: CDR1 KGHSH and CDR2 LQKENI. V lost 2 bases and J lost 0, with 17 bases in between. This chain's CDR3 is CASSPGYGGRHSNQPQHF. CDR3 nucleotide sequence: TGTGCCAGCTCACCAGGATATGGAGGGAGGCATAGCAATCAGCCCCAGCATTTT.

A word on this clone: Other DNA sequences from this sample encode an identical CDR3 as well. The V call is TRBV5-1, the J call TRBJ2-7, with 7 nucleotides matching TRBD2. CDR1 is SGHRS, CDR2 YFSETQ, per germline. Germline trimming cut 0 bases from V and 1 base from J; bases unmatched to any gene: 4. The CDR3 runs 15 residues. In DNA form, the CDR3 reads TGCGCCAGCAGCTTGGCCGGCGGGGGTTCCTACGAGCAGTACTTC. Residues: CASSLAGGGSYEQYF.

The V call is TRBV7-9, the J call TRBJ2-7, with TRBD1 matching over 10 bases. V shed 7 bases and J 4 bases; nucleotides not matched to a gene: 7. Looked up from germline, CDR1 is SEHNR and CDR2 is FQNEAQ (reference sequence). The CDR3 totals 14 residues. The chain's CDR3 is CASNPGTGDYEQYF. CDR3 sequence (DNA): TGTGCCAGCAACCCCGGGACAGGGGATTACGAGCAGTACTTC.

This clone showed up just a few times. The chain combines TRBV30 with TRBJ1-1, with TRBD1 identical over 7 bases. Germline V gene sequence: CDR1 GTSNPN, CDR2 SVGIG (reference sequence). The CDR3 extends over 14 amino acids. V was pared by 0 bases and J by 8 bases, with 9 bases of the junction left unmatched. DNA for the CDR3: TGTGCCTGGAGTGTACGGGCAGGGGGTAAGGAAGCTTTCTTT. Protein product: CAWSVRAGGKEAFF.

On this clone: Its ends do not fully match the called genes, so a read error is possible. The V call is TRBV6-1, the J call TRBJ1-4; D call uncertain. CDR3 length equals 11 residues. The germline CDR1 and CDR2 sequences are MNHNS and SASEGT. The CDR3 region is CVSRLGEKLFF. In DNA, the CDR3 is TGTGTCAGCCGGCTCGGGGAAAAACTGTTTTTT.